A single sample gave rise to the 20 T cell receptor beta chains below, sequenced in a study of T cell repertoires in cytomegalovirus infection. TCRdb independently ran MiXCR on the reads; one entry per CDR3 protein. The table includes about 250,000 distinct CDR3 sequences, 9% to 15% detected once. Sequenced sample: PBMCs. Source of these receptors: a human donor in good health (CMV status not recorded). Some clones in this sample may be carry-over from other donors' samples.

This clonotype was seen at least ten times. The rearrangement links TRBV7-2 to TRBJ2-2; D unclear. V lost 2 bases to trimming and J lost 3 bases, with 10 bases between them. Germline CDR1 reads SGHTA; CDR2 reads FQGNSA. The CDR3 has 15 residues. CDR3 protein: CASSLLPIYTGELFF. In DNA form, the CDR3 reads TGTGCCAGCAGCTTATTACCCATATACACCGGGGAGCTGTTTTTT.

In its sample, this clonotype was seen many times. The V call is TRBV28, the J call TRBJ1-2; 7 positions match TRBD1. V trimming: 7 bases; J trimming: 3 bases; junction bases outside the gene matches: 14. This CDR3 region has 16 residues. Germline lookup yields CDR1 MDHEN and CDR2 SYDVKM. CDR3 loop: CASTDENRGAHYGYTF. The CDR3 DNA reads as TGTGCCAGCACGGATGAAAACAGGGGCGCTCACTATGGCTACACCTTC.

The V and J genes are TRBV3-1 and TRBJ2-2, with D uncertain. The CDR3 is 16 residues long. Trimming removed 0 bases at V and 2 bases at J, with 10 bases between. Germline CDR1 LGHDT, CDR2 YNNKEL (reference sequence). This CDR3 reads CASSQDLATNTGELFF. DNA for the CDR3: TGTGCCAGCAGCCAAGATTTGGCGACAAACACCGGGGAGCTGTTTTTT.

This clonotype was seen at least ten times. This rearrangement joins TRBV5-4 to TRBJ2-3; 10 bases map to TRBD1. The CDR3 contains 15 residues. The V gene's germline CDR1 is SGHNT and CDR2 YYREEE (reference sequence). Losses at the gene ends were 4 bases for V and 5 bases for J; bases not matched to a gene: 7. Here the CDR3 reads CASSPGTGEIDTQYF. In DNA, the CDR3 is TGTGCCAGCAGCCCCGGGACAGGGGAAATAGATACGCAGTATTTT.

This chain links TRBV9 with TRBJ2-5, with TRBD1 matching over 8 bases. The germline gives CDR1 SGDLS, CDR2 YYNGEE. The CDR3 is made up of 12 amino acids. V gave up 3 bases and J gave up 12 bases; unmatched junction bases: 7. The DNA of the CDR3 is TGTGCCAGCAGCGACCTGACAGGGGCGGAGTACTTC. This sequence encodes CASSDLTGAEYF.

This clonotype occurred many times. The gene calls are TRBV6-2 or TRBV6-3 and TRBJ2-7; D may be TRBD1 (5 bases). V gave up 2 bases and J gave up 3 bases, with 14 bases separating them. The germline CDR1 and CDR2 sequences are MNHEY and SVGEGT. CDR3 length: 15 amino acids. CDR3 sequence reads: CASSYAAGRYYEQYF. CDR3 bases: TGTGCCAGCAGTTACGCGGCAGGGCGGTACTACGAGCAGTACTTC.

A few counts support this clonotype. The gene calls are TRBV29-1 and TRBJ1-4, with unresolved D. This CDR3 spans 13 amino acids. Germline V gene sequence: CDR1 SQVTM, CDR2 ANQGSEA. V lost 4 bases, J lost 7 bases, and 13 bases lay in between. The CDR3 DNA follows: TGCAGCGTTGTGTACAGTGCCTCTGAAAAACTGTTTTTT. Its protein product is CSVVYSASEKLFF. The variable domain in full, with the rest retrieved from reference TRBV29-1 and TRBJ1-4, is SAVISQKPSRDICQRGTSLTIQCQVDSQVTMMFWYRQQPGQSLTLIATANQGSEATYESGFVIDKFPISRPNLTFSTLTVSNMSPEDSSIYLCSVVYSASEKLFFGSGTQLSVL.

This clonotype was seen many times. The rearrangement joins TRBV12-3 or TRBV12-4 to TRBJ1-2; D is perhaps TRBD1 (5 bases). CDR3 size: 15 residues. Trimming shortened V by 6 bases and J by 4 bases, and 18 bases separated the two germline ends. Here the CDR3 DNA reads TGTGCCAGCAGCCCCTCGGGACGAGACCTCTATGGCTACACCTTC. Translating it yields CASSPSGRDLYGYTF.

The chain couples TRBV19 to TRBJ2-1, with D maybe TRBD1 (5 bases). V was clipped by 5 bases and J by 6 bases, with 11 bases between them. Germline assignment: CDR1 LNHDA and CDR2 SQIVND (reference sequence). CDR3 length equals 13 residues. This chain's CDR3 is CASSESGANEQFF. CDR3 nucleotides: TGTGCCAGTAGTGAGAGTGGGGCCAATGAGCAGTTCTTC.

The CDR3 loop is CASSISPYGYTF. CDR3 DNA sequence: TGTGCCAGCAGCATCTCGCCATATGGCTACACCTTC. The genes are TRBV5-6 and TRBJ1-2; no definite D call. The V gene lost 4 bases and the J gene lost 5 bases, with 9 bases spanning the gap. The CDR3 covers 12 residues. Germline CDR1 reads SGHDT; CDR2 reads YYEEEE.

This chain links TRBV29-1 with TRBJ2-5, with 15 bases matching TRBD2. Looked up from germline, CDR1 is SQVTM and CDR2 is ANQGSEA. V shed 4 bases and J 4 bases; nucleotides not matched to a gene: 4. The CDR3 sequence is 15 residues long. The CDR3 is CSVGGTSGGRETQYF. CDR3 DNA sequence: TGCAGCGTTGGCGGGACTAGCGGGGGGCGAGAGACCCAGTACTTC.

In this sample, this clonotype turned up a few times. The chain links TRBV3-1 to TRBJ2-5, with a possible D match to TRBD2 (6 bases). This CDR3 has 14 amino acids. The V gene's germline CDR1 is LGHDT and CDR2 YNNKEL (reference sequence). V was shortened by 1 base and J by 7 bases, with 13 bases between the two germline ends. CDR3 DNA sequence: TGTGCCAGCAGCCAAGGCCCGGAGGGGACGACCCAGTACTTC. It translates to CASSQGPEGTTQYF.

This clonotype has a handful of counts. V and J are TRBV19 and TRBJ1-3; possibly TRBD1 for D (5 bases). V shed 5 bases and J shed 0 bases, with 17 bases lying between them. CDR3 length equals 17 residues. In germline, CDR1 is LNHDA, CDR2 SQIVND (reference sequence). The CDR3 protein is CASSPTGGGPSGNTIYF. As DNA, the CDR3 is TGTGCCAGTAGTCCTACCGGGGGAGGACCCTCTGGAAACACCATATATTTT.

V and J are TRBV20-1 and TRBJ1-5, with D possibly matching TRBD1 (5 bases). Trimming pared 6 bases from V and 5 bases from J, leaving 20 bases between. This CDR3 is built from 15 residues. The germline CDR1 and CDR2 sequences are DFQATT and SNEGSKA (reference sequence). The CDR3 nucleotides read TGCAGTGCCTCCGGTGGAGCCCAGGGAGATCAGCCCCAGCATTTT. It translates to CSASGGAQGDQPQHF.

The V and J genes are TRBV29-1 and TRBJ2-7, with TRBD1 matching 7 bases. This CDR3 spans 13 amino acids. The germline V gene encodes CDR1 SQVTM and CDR2 ANQGSEA. The V gene end was trimmed by 2 bases and the J gene end by 3 bases; junction bases not matched to a gene: 4. CDR3 bases: TGCAGCGTTGAACAGGCAGGGGGCTACGAGCAGTACTTC. It translates to CSVEQAGGYEQYF.

Many counts were recorded for this clonotype. The chain carries TRBV7-2 and TRBJ2-7; no clear D gene. In germline, CDR1 is SGHTA, CDR2 FQGNSA. This CDR3 spans 16 amino acids. Trimming stripped 1 base from V and 0 bases from J, with 13 bases between. The CDR3 region is CASSLVPRQDSYEQYF. The CDR3 coding sequence is TGTGCCAGCAGCTTAGTCCCCCGGCAGGACTCCTACGAGCAGTACTTC. Drawing the rest from reference TRBV7-2 and TRBJ2-7, the complete variable domain is GAGVSQSPSNKVTEKGKDVELRCDPISGHTALYWYRQSLGQGLEFLIYFQGNSAPDKSGLPSDRFSAERTGGSVSTLTIQRTQQEDSAVYLCASSLVPRQDSYEQYFGPGTRLTVT.

This clonotype was seen many times. The V and J genes are TRBV2 and TRBJ2-1; 9 nucleotides match TRBD1. V lost 2 bases to trimming and J lost 4 bases; unmatched junction nucleotides: 9. The germline CDR1 and CDR2 sequences are SNHLY and FYNNEI. The CDR3 length is 17 residues. The CDR3 nucleotides read TGTGCCAGCAGTGAAAGCTCCCCGGGACAGGGATACAATGAGCAGTTCTTC. Translated, it gives CASSESSPGQGYNEQFF.

The chain links TRBV11-2 to TRBJ1-4; tentative D call: TRBD1 (5 bases). V lost 5 bases, J lost 4 bases, and 17 bases lay in between. The CDR3 runs 16 residues. CDR1 and CDR2 from the germline V gene are SGHAT and FQNNGV. In DNA, the CDR3 is TGTGCCAGCAGCCCCCTAACAGGCGCCCGTAATGAAAAACTGTTTTTT. Encoded protein: CASSPLTGARNEKLFF.

The chain is built from TRBV5-4 and TRBJ2-4; 7 positions match TRBD1. Trimming at V came to 4 bases and at J to 7 bases, leaving 11 bases not matched to a gene. The CDR3 spans 15 residues. CDR1 is SGHNT, CDR2 YYREEE, per germline (reference sequence). The chain's CDR3 is CASSMGTVTMNIQYF. The CDR3 nucleotides are TGTGCCAGCAGCATGGGGACAGTCACCATGAACATTCAGTACTTC.

This clonotype was observed many times. The chain couples TRBV28 to TRBJ2-2; TRBD2 matches 14 bases. Trimming took 4 bases from V and 3 from J; bases not matched to a gene: 4. This CDR3 has 17 amino acids. Germline V gives CDR1 MDHEN, CDR2 SYDVKM. The CDR3 DNA follows: TGTGCCAGCAGTTCGACTAGCGGGAGGGCATACACCGGGGAGCTGTTTTTT. This codes for CASSSTSGRAYTGELFF. Looking up the rest from reference TRBV28 and TRBJ2-2 gives the full variable domain: DVKVTQSSRYLVKRTGEKVFLECVQDMDHENMFWYRQDPGLGLRLIYFSYDVKMKEKGDIPEGYSVSREKKERFSLILESASTNQTSMYLCASSSTSGRAYTGELFFGEGSRLTVL.